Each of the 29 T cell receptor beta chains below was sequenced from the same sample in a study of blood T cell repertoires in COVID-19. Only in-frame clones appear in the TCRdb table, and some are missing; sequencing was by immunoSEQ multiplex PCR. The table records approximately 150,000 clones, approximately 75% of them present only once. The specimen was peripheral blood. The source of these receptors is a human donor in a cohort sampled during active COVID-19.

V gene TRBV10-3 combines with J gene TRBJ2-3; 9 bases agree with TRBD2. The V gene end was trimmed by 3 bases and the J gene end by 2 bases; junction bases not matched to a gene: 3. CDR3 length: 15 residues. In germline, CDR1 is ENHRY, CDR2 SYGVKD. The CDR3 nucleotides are TGTGCCATCAGTGATAGCGGGAGACTCACAGATACGCAGTATTTT. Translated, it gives CAISDSGRLTDTQYF.

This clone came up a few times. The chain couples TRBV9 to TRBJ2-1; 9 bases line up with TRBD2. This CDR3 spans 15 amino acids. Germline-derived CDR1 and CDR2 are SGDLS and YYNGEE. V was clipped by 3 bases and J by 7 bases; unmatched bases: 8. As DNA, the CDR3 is TGTGCCAGCAGCGCCAGCCTGGGACTAGCAAATGAGCAGTTCTTC. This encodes CASSASLGLANEQFF.

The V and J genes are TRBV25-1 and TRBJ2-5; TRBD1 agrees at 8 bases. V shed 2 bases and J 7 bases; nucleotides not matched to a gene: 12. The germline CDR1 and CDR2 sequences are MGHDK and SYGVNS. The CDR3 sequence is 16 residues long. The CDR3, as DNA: TGTGCCAGCAGTGAACCGACAGGGGCGAGGGGTCGGACCCAGTACTTC. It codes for CASSEPTGARGRTQYF.

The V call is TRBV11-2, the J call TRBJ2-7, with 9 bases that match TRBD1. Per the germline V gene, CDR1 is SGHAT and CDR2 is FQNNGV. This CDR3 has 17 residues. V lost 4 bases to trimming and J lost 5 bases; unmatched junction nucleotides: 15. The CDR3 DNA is TGTGCCAGCAGCTCAACGGGACAGGGTGGCTCTACTGACGAGCAGTACTTC. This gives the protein CASSSTGQGGSTDEQYF.

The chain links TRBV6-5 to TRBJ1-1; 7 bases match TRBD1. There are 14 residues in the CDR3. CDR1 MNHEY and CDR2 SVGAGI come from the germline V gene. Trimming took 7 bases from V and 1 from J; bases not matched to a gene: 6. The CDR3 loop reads CASTQGVGNTEAFF. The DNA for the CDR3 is TGTGCCAGCACTCAGGGGGTAGGGAACACTGAAGCTTTCTTT.

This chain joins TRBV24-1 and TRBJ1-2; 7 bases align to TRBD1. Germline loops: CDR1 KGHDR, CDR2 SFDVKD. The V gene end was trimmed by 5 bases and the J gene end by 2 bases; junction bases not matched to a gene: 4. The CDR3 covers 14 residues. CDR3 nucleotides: TGTGCCACCAGTGCCCCGACAGGGAACTATGGCTACACCTTC. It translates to CATSAPTGNYGYTF.

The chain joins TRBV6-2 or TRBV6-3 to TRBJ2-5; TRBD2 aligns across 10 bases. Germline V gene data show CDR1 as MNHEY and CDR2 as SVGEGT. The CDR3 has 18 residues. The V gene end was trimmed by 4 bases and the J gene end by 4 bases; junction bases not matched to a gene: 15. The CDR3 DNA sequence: TGTGCCAGCAGTTCCTCGACTAGCGGGCCTACGGTGGGAGAGACCCAGTACTTC. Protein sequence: CASSSSTSGPTVGETQYF.

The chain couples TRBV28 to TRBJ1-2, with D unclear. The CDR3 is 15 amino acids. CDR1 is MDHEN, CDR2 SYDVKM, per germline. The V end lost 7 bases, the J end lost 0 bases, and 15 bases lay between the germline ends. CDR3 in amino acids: CASTLGWRTNYGYTF. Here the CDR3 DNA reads TGTGCCAGCACTCTTGGGTGGCGGACTAACTATGGCTACACCTTC.

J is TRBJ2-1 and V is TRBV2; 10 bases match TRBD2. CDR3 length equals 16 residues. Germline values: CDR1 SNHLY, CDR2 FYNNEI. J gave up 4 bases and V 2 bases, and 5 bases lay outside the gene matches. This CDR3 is CASSESLAGIYNEQFF. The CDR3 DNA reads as TGTGCCAGCAGTGAATCACTAGCGGGGATTTACAATGAGCAGTTCTTC.

CDR3 sequence (DNA): TGTGCCAGCAGGCCAAACAGGGTTATGGGAACTGAAGCTTTCTTT. This gives the protein CASRPNRVMGTEAFF. The chain has TRBV6-5 and TRBJ1-1, with D maybe TRBD1 (6 bases). Per germline, CDR1 MNHEY and CDR2 SVGAGI. The CDR3 covers 15 residues. Trimming stripped 6 bases from V and 5 bases from J, with 19 bases between.

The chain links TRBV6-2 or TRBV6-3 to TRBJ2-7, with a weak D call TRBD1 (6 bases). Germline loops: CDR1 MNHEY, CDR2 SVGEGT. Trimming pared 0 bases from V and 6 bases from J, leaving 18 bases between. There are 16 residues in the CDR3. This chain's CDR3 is CASSYSLSVRGSEQYF. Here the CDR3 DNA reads TGTGCCAGCAGTTACTCGTTGTCTGTCAGGGGTTCCGAGCAGTACTTC.

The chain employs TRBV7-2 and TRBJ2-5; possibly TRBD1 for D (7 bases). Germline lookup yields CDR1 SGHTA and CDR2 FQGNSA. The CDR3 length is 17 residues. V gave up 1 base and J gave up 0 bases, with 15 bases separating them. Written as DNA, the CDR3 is TGTGCCAGCAGCTTAGGCGGGGCAGGGGGGAACCAAGAGACCCAGTACTTC. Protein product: CASSLGGAGGNQETQYF.

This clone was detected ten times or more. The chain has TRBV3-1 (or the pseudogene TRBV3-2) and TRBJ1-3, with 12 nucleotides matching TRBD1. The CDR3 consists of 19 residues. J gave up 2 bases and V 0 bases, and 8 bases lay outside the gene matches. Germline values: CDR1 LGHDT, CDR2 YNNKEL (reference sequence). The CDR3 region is CASSQEGVGQGAAGNTIYF. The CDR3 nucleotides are TGTGCCAGCAGCCAAGAGGGCGTGGGACAGGGGGCAGCTGGAAACACCATATATTTT.

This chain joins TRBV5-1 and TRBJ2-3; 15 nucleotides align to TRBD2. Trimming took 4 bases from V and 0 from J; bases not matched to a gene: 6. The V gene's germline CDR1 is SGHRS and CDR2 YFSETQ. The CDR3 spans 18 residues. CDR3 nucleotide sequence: TGCGCCAGCAGCCCTTGGACTAGCGGGAGGGCCAGCACAGATACGCAGTATTTT. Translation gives CASSPWTSGRASTDTQYF.

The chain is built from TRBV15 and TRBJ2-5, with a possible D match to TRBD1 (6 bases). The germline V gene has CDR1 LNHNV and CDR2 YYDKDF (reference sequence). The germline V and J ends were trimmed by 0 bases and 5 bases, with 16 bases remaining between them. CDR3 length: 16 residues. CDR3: CATSREWGWDTETQYF. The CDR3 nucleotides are TGTGCCACCAGCAGAGAGTGGGGTTGGGACACCGAGACCCAGTACTTC.

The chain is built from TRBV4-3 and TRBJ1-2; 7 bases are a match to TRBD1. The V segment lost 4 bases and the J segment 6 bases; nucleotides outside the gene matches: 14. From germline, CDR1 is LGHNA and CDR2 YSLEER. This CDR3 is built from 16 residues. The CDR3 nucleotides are TGCGCCAGCAGCCCCCGGAGTGGGTCAGGGACAGATGGCTACACCTTC. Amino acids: CASSPRSGSGTDGYTF.

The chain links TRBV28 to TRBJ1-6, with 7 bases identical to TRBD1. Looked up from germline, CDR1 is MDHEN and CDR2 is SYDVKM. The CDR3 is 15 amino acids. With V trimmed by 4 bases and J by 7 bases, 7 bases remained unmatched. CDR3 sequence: CASSSGQSRNSPLHF. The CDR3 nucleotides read TGTGCCAGCAGTTCGGGACAGTCCAGAAATTCACCCCTCCACTTT. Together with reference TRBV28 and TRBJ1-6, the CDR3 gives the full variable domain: DVKVTQSSRYLVKRTGEKVFLECVQDMDHENMFWYRQDPGLGLRLIYFSYDVKMKEKGDIPEGYSVSREKKERFSLILESASTNQTSMYLCASSSGQSRNSPLHFGNGTRLTVT.

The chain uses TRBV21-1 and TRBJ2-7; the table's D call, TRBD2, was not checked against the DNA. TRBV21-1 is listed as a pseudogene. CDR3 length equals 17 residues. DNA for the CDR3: TGTGCCAGCAGCAAAGCGGGACCAGGGACTAGCATCCACGAGCAGTACTTC. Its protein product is CASSKAGPGTSIHEQYF.

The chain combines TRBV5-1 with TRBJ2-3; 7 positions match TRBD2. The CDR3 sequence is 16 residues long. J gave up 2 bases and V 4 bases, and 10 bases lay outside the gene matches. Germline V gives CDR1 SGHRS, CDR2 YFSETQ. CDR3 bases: TGCGCCAGCAGCCTGGTTGGGGGGGTCTCCACAGATACGCAGTATTTT. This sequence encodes CASSLVGGVSTDTQYF.

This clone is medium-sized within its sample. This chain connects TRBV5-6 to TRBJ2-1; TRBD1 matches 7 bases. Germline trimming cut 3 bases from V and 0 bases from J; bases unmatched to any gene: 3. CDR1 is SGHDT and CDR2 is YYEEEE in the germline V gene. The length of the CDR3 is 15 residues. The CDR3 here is CASSYGQVSYNEQFF. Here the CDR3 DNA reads TGTGCCAGCAGCTACGGACAGGTCTCCTACAATGAGCAGTTCTTC.

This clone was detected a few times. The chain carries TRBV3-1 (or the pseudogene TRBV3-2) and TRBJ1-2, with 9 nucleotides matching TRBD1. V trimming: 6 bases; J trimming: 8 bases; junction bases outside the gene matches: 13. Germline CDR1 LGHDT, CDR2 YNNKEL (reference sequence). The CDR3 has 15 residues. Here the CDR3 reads CASSRLTGGTRGYTF. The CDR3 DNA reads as TGTGCCAGCAGTCGGCTGACAGGGGGTACGCGAGGCTACACCTTC.

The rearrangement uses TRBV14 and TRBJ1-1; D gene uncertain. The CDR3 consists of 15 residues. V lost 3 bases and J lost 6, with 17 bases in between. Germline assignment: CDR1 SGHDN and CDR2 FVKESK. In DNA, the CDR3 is TGTGCCAGCAGCCAGAGAACGGGTTTTGACCCTGAAGCTTTCTTT. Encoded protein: CASSQRTGFDPEAFF.

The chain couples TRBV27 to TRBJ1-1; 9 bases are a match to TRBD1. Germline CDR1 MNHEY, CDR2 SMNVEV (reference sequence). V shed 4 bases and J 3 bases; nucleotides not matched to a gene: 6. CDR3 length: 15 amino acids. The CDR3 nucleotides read TGTGCCAGCAGTTCCCAGGACAGGGGCTACACTGAAGCTTTCTTT. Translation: CASSSQDRGYTEAFF.

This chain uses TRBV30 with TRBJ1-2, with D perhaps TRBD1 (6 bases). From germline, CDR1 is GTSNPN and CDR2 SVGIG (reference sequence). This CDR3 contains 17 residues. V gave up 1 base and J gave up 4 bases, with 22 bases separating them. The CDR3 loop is CAWSDSRAGAILYGYTF. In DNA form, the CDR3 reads TGTGCCTGGAGTGATTCCCGGGCAGGGGCGATTCTCTATGGCTACACCTTC.

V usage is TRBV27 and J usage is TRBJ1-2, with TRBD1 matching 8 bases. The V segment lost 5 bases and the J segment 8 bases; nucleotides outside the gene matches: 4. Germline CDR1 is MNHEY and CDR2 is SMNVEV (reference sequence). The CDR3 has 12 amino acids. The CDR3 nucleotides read TGTGCCAGCAGTACCGGACAGGGCGGCTACACCTTC. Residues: CASSTGQGGYTF.

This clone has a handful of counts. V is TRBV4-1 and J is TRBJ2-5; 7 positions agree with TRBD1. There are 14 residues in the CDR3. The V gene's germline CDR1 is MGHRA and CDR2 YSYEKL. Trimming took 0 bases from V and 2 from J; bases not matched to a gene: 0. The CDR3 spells CASSQDRGQETQYF. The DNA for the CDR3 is TGCGCCAGCAGCCAAGACAGGGGGCAAGAGACCCAGTACTTC.

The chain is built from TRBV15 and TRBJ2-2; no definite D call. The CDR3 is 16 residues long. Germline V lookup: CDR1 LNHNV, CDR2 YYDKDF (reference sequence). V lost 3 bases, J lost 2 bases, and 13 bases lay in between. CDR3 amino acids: CATSSPSEVNTGELFF. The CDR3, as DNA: TGTGCCACCAGCAGCCCCAGTGAGGTCAACACCGGGGAGCTGTTTTTT.

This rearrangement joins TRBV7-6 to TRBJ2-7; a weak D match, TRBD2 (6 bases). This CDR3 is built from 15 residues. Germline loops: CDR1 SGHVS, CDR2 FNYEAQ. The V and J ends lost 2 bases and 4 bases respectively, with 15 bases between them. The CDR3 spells CASSLRVNGGYEQYF. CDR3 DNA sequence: TGTGCCAGCAGCTTACGGGTAAATGGGGGGTACGAGCAGTACTTC.

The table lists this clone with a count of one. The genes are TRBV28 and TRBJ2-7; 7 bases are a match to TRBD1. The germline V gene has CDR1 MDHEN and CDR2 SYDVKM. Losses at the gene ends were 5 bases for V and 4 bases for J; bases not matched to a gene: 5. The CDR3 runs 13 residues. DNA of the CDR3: TGTGCCAGCAGTGCCGGGACAGATTACGAGCAGTACTTC. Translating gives CASSAGTDYEQYF.